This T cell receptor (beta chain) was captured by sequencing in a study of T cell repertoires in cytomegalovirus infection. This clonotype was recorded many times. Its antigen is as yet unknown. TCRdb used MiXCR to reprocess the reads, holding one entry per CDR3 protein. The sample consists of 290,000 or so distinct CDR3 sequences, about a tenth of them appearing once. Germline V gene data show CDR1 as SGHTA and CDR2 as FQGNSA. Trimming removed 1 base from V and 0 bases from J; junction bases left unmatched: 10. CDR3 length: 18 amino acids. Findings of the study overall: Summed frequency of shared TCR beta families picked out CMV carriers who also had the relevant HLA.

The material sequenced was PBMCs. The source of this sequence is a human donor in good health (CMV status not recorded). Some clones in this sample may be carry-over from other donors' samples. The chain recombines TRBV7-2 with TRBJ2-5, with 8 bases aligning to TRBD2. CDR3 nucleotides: TGTGCCAGCAGCTTAGGAGTGGTTGGAGCGGGGGACCAAGAGACCCAGTACTTC. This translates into CASSLGVVGAGDQETQYF.